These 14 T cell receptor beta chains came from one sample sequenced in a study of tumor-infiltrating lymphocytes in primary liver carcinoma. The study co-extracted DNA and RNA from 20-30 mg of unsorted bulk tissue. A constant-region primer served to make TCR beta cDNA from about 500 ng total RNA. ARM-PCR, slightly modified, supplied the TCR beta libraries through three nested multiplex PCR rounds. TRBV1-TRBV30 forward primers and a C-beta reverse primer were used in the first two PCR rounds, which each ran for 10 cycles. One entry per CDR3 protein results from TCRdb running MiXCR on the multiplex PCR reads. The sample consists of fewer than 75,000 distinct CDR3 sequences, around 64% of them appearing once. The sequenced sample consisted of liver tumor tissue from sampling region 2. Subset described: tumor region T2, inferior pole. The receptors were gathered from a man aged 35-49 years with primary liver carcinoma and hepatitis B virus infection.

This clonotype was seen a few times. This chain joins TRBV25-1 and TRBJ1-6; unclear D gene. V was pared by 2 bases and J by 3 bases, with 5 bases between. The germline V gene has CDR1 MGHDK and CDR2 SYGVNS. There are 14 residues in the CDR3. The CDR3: CASSEPLYNSPLHF. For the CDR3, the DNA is TGTGCCAGCAGTGAACCCCTCTATAATTCACCCCTCCACTTT.

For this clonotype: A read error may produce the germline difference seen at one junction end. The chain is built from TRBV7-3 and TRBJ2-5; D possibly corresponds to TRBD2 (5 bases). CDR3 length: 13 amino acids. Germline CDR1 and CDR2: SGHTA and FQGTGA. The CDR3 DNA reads TGTGCCAGCGGCTTAGGGAGTCGAGAGACCCAGTACTTC. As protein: CASGLGSRETQYF.

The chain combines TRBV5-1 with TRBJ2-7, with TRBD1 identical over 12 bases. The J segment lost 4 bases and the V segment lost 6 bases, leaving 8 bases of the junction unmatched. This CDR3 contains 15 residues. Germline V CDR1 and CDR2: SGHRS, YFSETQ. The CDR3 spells CASNLGDRGLYEQYF. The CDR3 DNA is TGCGCCAGCAACTTAGGGGACAGGGGGCTGTACGAGCAGTACTTC.

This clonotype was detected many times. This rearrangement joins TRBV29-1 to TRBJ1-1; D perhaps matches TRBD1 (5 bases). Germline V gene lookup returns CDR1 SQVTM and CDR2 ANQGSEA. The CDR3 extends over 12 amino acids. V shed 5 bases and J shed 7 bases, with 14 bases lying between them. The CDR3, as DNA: TGCAGCGTTCGAACAGGAATAAGTGAAGCTTTCTTT. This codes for CSVRTGISEAFF.

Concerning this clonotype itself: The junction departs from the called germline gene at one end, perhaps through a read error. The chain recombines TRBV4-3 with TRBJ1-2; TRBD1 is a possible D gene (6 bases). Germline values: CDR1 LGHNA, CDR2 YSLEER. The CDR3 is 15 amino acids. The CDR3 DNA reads TGCGCCAACAGCCAAGTAGCCGGGACAACCTATGGCTACACCTTC. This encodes CANSQVAGTTYGYTF.

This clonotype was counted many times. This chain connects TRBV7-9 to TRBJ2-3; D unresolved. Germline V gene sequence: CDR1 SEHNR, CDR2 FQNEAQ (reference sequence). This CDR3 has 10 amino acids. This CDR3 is CAWSTDTQYF. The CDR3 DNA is TGTGCTTGGAGCACAGATACGCAGTATTTT.

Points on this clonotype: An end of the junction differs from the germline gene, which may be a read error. In DNA, the CDR3 is TGCAGCGTTTTAACCGGGACTAGTTACAATGTGCAGTTCTTC. This codes for CSVLTGTSYNVQFF. The V gene is TRBV29-1, the J gene TRBJ2-1, with TRBD2 matching over 8 bases. Germline V CDR1 and CDR2: SQVTM, ANQGSEA. The CDR3 contains 14 residues.

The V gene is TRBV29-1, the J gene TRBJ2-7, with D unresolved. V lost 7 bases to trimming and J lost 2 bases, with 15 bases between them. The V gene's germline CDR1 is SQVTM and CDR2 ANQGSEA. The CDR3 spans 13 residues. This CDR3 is CSANTGRAYEQYF. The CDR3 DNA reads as TGCAGCGCCAACACCGGGCGAGCCTACGAGCAGTACTTC.

This CDR3 reads CASSLTGVGGYEQYF. The CDR3 DNA reads as TGCGCCAGCAGCTTGACAGGGGTTGGGGGCTACGAGCAGTACTTC. The V call is TRBV5-1, the J call TRBJ2-7; 7 nucleotides align to TRBD1. J lost 3 bases, V lost 1 base, and 7 bases had no gene match. Looked up from germline, CDR1 is SGHRS and CDR2 is YFSETQ. The CDR3 runs to 15 residues.

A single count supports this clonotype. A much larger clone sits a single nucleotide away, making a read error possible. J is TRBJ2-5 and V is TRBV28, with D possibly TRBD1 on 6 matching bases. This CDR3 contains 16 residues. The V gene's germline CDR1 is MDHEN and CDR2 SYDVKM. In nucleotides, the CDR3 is TGTGCCAGCAGTCCTTACTCAGGGGCCGTCCAAAAGACCCAGTACTTC. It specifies CASSPYSGAVQKTQYF.

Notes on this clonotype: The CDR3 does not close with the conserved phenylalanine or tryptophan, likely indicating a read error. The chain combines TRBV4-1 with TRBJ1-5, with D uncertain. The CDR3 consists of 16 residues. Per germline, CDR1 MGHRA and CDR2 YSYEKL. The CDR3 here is CASSQEVADGVLPQHL. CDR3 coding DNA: TGCGCCAGTAGCCAAGAAGTCGCGGACGGGGTTCTGCCCCAGCATCTT.

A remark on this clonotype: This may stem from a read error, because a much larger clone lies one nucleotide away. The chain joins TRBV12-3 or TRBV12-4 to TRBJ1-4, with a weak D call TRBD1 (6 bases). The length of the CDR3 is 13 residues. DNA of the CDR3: TGTGCCCGCAGTTTATCAGGGGTCGAAAAACTGTTTTTT. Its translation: CARSLSGVEKLFF.

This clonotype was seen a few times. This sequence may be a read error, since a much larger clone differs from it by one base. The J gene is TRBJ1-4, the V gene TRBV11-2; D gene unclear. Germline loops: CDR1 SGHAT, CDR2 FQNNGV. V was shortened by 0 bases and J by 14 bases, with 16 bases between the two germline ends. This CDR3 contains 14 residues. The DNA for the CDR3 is TGTGCCAGCAGCTTAGATCTTGGGGTGCTCAGGCTGTTTTTT. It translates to CASSLDLGVLRLFF.

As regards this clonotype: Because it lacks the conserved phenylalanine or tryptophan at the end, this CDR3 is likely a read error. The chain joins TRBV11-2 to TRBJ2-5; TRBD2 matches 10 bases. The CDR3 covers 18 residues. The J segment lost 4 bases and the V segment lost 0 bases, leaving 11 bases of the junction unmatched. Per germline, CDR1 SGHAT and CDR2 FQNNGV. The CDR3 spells CASSLDPCSSGRAETQYL. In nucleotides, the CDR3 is TGTGCCAGCAGCTTAGATCCGTGCTCTAGCGGGAGAGCAGAGACCCAGTACCTC.